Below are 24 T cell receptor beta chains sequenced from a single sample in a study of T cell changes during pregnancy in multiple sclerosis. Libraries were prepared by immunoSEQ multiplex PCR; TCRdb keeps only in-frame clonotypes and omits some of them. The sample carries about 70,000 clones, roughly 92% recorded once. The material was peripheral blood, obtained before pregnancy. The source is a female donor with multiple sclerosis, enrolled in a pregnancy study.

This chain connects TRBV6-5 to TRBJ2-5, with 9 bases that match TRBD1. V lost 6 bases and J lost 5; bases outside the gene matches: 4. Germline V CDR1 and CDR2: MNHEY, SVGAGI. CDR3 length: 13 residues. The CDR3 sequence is CASSTGQGETQYF. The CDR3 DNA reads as TGTGCCAGCAGCACGGGACAGGGCGAGACCCAGTACTTC.

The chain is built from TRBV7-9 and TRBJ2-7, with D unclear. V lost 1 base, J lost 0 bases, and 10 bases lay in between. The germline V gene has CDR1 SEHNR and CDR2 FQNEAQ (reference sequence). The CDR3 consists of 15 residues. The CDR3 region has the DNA TGTGCCAGCAGCTTAGGGTTCCGCGGCTCCTACGAGCAGTACTTC. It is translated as CASSLGFRGSYEQYF. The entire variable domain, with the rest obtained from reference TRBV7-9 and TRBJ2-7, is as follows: DTGVSQNPRHKITKRGQNVTFRCDPISEHNRLYWYRQTLGQGPEFLTYFQNEAQLEKSRLLSDRFSAERPKGSFSTLEIQRTEQGDSAMYLCASSLGFRGSYEQYFGPGTRLTVT.

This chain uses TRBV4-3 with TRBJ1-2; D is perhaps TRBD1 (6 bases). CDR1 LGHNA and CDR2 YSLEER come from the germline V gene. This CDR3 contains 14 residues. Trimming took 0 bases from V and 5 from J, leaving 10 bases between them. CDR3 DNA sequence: TGCGCCAGCAGCCAAGACAGGGGACCGTATGGCTACACCTTC. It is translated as CASSQDRGPYGYTF.

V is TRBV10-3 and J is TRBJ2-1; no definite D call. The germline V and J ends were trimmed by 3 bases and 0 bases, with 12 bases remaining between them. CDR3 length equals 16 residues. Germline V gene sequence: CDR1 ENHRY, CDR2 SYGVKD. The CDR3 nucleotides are TGTGCCATCAGTGATTCCACTGCAAGCTCCTACAATGAGCAGTTCTTC. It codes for CAISDSTASSYNEQFF.

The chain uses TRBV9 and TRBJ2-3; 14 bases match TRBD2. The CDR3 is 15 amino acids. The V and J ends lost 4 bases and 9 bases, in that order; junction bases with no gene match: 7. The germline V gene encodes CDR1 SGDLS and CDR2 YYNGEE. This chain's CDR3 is CASSPSGTSGSTQYF. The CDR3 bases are TGTGCCAGCAGCCCATCCGGGACTAGCGGGAGCACGCAGTATTTT.

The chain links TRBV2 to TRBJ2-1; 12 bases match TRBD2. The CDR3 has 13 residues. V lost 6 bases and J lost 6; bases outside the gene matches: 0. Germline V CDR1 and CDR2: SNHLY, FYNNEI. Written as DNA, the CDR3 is TGTGCCAGCAGGGGACTAGCGGGCAATGAGCAGTTCTTC. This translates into CASRGLAGNEQFF.

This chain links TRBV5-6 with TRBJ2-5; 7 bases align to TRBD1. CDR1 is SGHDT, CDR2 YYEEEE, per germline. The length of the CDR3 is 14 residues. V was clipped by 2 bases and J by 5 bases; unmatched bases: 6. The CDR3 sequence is CASSLQGKEETQYF. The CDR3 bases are TGTGCCAGCAGCTTACAGGGGAAGGAGGAGACCCAGTACTTC. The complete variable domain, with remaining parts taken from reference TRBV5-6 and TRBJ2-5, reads DAGVTQSPTHLIKTRGQQVTLRCSPKSGHDTVSWYQQALGQGPQFIFQYYEEEERQRGNFPDRFSGHQFPNYSSELNVNALLLGDSALYLCASSLQGKEETQYFGPGTRLLVL.

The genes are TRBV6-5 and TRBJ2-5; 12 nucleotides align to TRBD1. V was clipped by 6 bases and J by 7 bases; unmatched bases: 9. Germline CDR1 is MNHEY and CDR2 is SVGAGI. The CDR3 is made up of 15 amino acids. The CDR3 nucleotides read TGTGCCAGCAGCTCCGGGACAGGGGGCGGAGGGACCCAGTACTTC. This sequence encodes CASSSGTGGGGTQYF.

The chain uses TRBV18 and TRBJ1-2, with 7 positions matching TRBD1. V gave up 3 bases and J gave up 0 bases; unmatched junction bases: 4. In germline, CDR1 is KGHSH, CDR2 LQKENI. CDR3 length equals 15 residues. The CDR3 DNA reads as TGTGCCAGCTCACCCGGTGGGACAGCTAACTATGGCTACACCTTC. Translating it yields CASSPGGTANYGYTF.

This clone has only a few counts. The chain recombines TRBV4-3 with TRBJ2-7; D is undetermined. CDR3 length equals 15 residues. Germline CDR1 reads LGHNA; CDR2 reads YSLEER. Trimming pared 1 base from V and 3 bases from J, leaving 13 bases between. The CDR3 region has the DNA TGCGCCAGCAGCCAAGTAATAGCCGAGAGCTACGAGCAGTACTTC. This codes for CASSQVIAESYEQYF.

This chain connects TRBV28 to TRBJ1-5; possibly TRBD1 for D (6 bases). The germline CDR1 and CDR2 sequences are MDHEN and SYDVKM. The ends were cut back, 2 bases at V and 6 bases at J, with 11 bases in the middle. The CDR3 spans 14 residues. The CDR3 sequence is CASSLGGAGQPQHF. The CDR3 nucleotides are TGTGCCAGCAGTTTAGGGGGGGCGGGTCAGCCCCAGCATTTT.

The CDR3 DNA is TGTGCCAGCAGTGAAGCGCTGCCGGGACAGAACTATGGCTACACCTTC. This translates into CASSEALPGQNYGYTF. V is TRBV2 and J is TRBJ1-2; 7 bases match TRBD1. Germline CDR1 SNHLY, CDR2 FYNNEI. Losses at the gene ends were 0 bases for V and 2 bases for J; bases not matched to a gene: 6. The CDR3 totals 16 residues.

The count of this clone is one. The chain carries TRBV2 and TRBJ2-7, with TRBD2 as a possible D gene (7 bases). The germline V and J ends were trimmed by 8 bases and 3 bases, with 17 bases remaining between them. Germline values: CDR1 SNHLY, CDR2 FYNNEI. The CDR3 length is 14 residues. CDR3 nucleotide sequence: TGTGCCAGCGCCGACGGGGGGCACTTCTACGAGCAGTACTTC. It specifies CASADGGHFYEQYF.

As DNA, the CDR3 is TGTGCCAGCAGTGAACTTAGACAGGGGGGTGGCTACACCTTC. Amino acid sequence: CASSELRQGGGYTF. The rearrangement links TRBV2 to TRBJ1-2; the match to TRBD1 covers 9 bases. There are 14 residues in the CDR3. Trimming took 2 bases from V and 7 from J; bases not matched to a gene: 5. Germline V gene sequence: CDR1 SNHLY, CDR2 FYNNEI.

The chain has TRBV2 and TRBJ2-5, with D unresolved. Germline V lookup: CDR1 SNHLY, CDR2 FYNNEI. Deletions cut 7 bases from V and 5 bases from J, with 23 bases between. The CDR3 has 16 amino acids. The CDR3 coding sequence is TGTGCCAGCAAGAGGAGCGCAACACGGATATCGGAGACCCAGTACTTC. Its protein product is CASKRSATRISETQYF.

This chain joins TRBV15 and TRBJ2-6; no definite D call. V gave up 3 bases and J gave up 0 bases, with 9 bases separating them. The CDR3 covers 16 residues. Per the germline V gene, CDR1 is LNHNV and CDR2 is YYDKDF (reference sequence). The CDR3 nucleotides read TGTGCCACCAGCAGGTTACCAGACTCTGGGGCCAACGTCCTGACTTTC. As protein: CATSRLPDSGANVLTF.

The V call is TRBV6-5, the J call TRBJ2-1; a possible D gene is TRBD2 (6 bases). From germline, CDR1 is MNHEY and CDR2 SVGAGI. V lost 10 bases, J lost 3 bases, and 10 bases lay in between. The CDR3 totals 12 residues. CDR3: CATGDFYNEQFF. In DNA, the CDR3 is TGTGCCACCGGGGACTTCTACAATGAGCAGTTCTTC.

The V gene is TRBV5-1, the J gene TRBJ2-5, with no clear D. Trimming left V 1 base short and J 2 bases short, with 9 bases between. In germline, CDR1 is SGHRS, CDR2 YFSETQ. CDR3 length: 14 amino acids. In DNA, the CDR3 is TGCGCCAGCAGCTTGAACCTGCAGCAAGAGACCCAGTACTTC. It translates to CASSLNLQQETQYF.

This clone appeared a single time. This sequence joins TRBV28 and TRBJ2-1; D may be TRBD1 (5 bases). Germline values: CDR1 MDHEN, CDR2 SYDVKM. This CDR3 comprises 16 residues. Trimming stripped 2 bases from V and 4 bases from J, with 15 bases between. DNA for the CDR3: TGTGCCAGCAGTTTACCCGGCAGGGTGGGATACAATGAGCAGTTCTTC. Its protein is CASSLPGRVGYNEQFF.

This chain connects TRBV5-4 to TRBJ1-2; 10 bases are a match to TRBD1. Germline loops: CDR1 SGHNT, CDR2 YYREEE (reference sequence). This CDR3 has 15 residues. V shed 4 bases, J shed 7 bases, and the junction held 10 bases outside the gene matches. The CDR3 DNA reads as TGTGCCAGCAGCAAGGGGGGACAGGGGTCTGGTGGCTACACCTTC. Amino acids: CASSKGGQGSGGYTF. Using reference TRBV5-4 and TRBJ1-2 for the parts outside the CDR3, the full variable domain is ETGVTQSPTHLIKTRGQQVTLRCSSQSGHNTVSWYQQALGQGPQFIFQYYREEENGRGNFPPRFSGLQFPNYSSELNVNALELDDSALYLCASSKGGQGSGGYTFGSGTRLTVV.

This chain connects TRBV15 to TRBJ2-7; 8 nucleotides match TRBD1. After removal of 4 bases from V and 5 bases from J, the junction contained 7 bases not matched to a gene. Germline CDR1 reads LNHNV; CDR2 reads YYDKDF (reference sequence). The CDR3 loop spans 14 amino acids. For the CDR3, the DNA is TGTGCCACCAGCATGAGGACAGGGAGAGACGAGCAGTACTTC. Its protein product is CATSMRTGRDEQYF.

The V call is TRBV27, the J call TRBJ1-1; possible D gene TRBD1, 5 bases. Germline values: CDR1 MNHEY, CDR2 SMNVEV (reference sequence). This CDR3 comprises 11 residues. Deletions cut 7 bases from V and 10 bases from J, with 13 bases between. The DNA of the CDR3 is TGTGCCAGCAATAAGGGGAGGAGAGCTTTCTTT. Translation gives CASNKGRRAFF.

The DNA of the CDR3 is TGTGCCACCAGCAGAGACGTAGCGGGGCGAAACCATGAGCAGTTCTTC. Amino acid sequence: CATSRDVAGRNHEQFF. The V gene is TRBV15, the J gene TRBJ2-1; 8 bases align to TRBD2. Germline CDR1 reads LNHNV; CDR2 reads YYDKDF (reference sequence). Trimming removed 0 bases from V and 8 bases from J; junction bases left unmatched: 9. There are 16 residues in the CDR3.

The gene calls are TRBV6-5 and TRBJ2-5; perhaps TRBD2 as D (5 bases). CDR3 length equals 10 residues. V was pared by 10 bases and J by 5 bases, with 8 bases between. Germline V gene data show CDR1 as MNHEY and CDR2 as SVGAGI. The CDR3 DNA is TGTGCCACCCGAGGGGAGACCCAGTACTTC. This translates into CATRGETQYF.